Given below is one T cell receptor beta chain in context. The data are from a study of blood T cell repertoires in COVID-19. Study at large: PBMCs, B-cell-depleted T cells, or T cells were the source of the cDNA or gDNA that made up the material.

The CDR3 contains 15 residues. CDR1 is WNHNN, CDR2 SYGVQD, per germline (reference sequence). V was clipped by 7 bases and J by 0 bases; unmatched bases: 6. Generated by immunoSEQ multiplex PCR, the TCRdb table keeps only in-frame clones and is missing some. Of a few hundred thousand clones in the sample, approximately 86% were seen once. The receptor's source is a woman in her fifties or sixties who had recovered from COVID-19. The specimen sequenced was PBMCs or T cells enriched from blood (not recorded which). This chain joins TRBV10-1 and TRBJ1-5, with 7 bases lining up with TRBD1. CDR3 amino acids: CASTIRGASNQPQHF. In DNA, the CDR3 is TGCGCCAGCACAATCAGGGGGGCTAGCAATCAGCCCCAGCATTTT.